This TCR beta chain was sequenced in a study of T cell repertoires in cytomegalovirus infection. Overall study context: Recently identified HLA-C-restricted and well-studied HLA-B-restricted CMV epitopes were used. Both a matching HLA type and CMV infection were indicated by public TCR beta signatures. The study's findings and limits: Carriage of CMV together with the relevant HLA was identifiable through cumulative public TCR beta family frequency. The response measured ex vivo was dominated by TCR beta clonotypes (HLA-C-restricted and CMV-specific).

To note about this clonotype: Its specificity is not known.

V was pared by 0 bases and J by 5 bases, with 9 bases between. CDR1 is MGHRA, CDR2 YSYEKL, per germline. The CDR3 totals 14 residues. TCRdb reprocessed the reads via MiXCR and lists one record per CDR3 protein. The profile covers 830,000 or so distinct CDR3 sequences, with approximately 32% appearing a single time and about an eighth taken by the ten largest. The sequencing here drew on cultured CD8+ T cells from PBMCs, taken from culture after CMV antigen stimulation. V gene TRBV4-1 combines with J gene TRBJ2-3; tentatively, D is TRBD2 (5 bases). The source is a human donor in good health (CMV status not recorded). Some clones in this sample may be carry-over from other donors' samples. CDR3 DNA sequence: TGCGCCAGCAGCCAAGAGAGCAGCGGAGATACGCAGTATTTT. This sequence encodes CASSQESSGDTQYF.